This T cell receptor (beta chain) derives from a study of beta chain features in type 1 diabetes. Isolated RNA was reverse transcribed in full, so expressed TCRB transcripts were sequenced. Some clones are missing from TCRdb's copy, which holds only in-frame ones; the method was immunoSEQ multiplex PCR. The table records hundreds of thousands of clones, 14% of them present only once. This clone was recorded a few times. V dropped 3 bases and J dropped 3; count of bases not matched to a gene: 4. The CDR3 extends over 15 amino acids. Germline V gene data show CDR1 as SGHRS and CDR2 as YFSETQ. The receptor was isolated from a young man in good health. The rearrangement links TRBV5-1 to TRBJ2-3; the match to TRBD2 covers 10 bases. Sample: central memory CD4+ T cells from blood. CDR3 DNA: TGCGCCAGCAGCTCAGCGGGGGGGCGGACAGATACGCAGTATTTT. It codes for CASSSAGGRTDTQYF.